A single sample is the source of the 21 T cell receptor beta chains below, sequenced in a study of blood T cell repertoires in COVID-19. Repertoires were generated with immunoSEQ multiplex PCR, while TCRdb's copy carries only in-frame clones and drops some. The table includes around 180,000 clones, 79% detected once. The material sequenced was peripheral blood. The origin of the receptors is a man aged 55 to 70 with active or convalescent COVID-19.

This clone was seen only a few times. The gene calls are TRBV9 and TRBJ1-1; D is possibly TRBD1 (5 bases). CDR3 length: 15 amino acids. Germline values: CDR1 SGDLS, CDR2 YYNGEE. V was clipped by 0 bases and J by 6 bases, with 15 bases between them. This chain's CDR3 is CASSVDFGGNAEAFF. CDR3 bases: TGTGCCAGCAGCGTAGATTTCGGGGGAAATGCTGAAGCTTTCTTT.

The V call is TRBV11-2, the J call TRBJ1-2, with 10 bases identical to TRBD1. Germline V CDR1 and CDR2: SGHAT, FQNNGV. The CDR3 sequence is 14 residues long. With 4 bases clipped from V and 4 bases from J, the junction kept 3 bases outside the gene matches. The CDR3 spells CASSSGDRGYGYTF. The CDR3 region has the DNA TGTGCCAGCAGCTCGGGGGACAGGGGCTATGGCTACACCTTC.

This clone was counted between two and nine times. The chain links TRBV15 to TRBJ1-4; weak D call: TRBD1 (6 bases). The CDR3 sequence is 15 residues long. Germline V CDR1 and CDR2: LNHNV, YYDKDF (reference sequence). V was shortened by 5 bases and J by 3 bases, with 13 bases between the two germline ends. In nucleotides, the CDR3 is TGTGCCACCAGCGAAGGGGGAAGCGCTAATGAAAAACTGTTTTTT. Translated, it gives CATSEGGSANEKLFF.

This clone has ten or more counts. The CDR3 loop is CSAGEGGYTF. CDR3 sequence (DNA): TGCAGTGCCGGTGAGGGAGGCTACACCTTC. The chain uses TRBV20-1 and TRBJ1-2; D is unclear. Germline CDR1 is DFQATT and CDR2 is SNEGSKA (reference sequence). Between the trimmed V and J ends, which lost 6 bases and 8 bases, there was a span of 10 bases. This CDR3 region has 10 residues.

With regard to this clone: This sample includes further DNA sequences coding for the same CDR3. CDR3 sequence reads: CASSPGQDTEAFF. The DNA of the CDR3 is TGTGCCAGCTCACCCGGACAGGACACTGAAGCTTTCTTT. The chain recombines TRBV18 with TRBJ1-1, with TRBD1 identical over 7 bases. This CDR3 spans 13 amino acids. V lost 3 bases and J lost 3; bases outside the gene matches: 1. CDR1 and CDR2 from the germline V gene are KGHSH and LQKENI.

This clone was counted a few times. The CDR3 reads CASSGQQANYGYTF. CDR3 DNA sequence: TGTGCCAGTAGTGGGCAACAAGCTAACTATGGCTACACCTTC. The chain joins TRBV19 to TRBJ1-2; D gene unclear. Trimming took 5 bases from V and 0 from J, leaving 10 bases between them. The CDR3 loop spans 14 amino acids. Germline V gives CDR1 LNHDA, CDR2 SQIVND (reference sequence).

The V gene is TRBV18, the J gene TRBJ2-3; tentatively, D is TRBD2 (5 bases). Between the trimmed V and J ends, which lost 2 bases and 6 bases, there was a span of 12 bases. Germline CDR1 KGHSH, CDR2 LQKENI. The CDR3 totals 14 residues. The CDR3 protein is CASSPINPGDTQYF. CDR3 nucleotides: TGTGCCAGCTCACCAATAAACCCGGGGGATACGCAGTATTTT.

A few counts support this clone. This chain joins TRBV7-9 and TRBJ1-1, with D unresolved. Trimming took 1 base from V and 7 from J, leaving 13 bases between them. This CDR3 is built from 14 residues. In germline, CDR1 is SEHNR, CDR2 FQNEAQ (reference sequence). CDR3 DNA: TGTGCCAGCAGCTTAGGGGCCGGGGTAAATGAAGCTTTCTTT. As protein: CASSLGAGVNEAFF.

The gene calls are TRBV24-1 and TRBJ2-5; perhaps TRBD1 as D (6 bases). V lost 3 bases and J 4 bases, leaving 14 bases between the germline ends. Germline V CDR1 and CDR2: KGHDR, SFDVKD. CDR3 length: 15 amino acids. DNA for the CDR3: TGTGCCACCAGTGATCCTAAGACAGGACTAGAGACCCAGTACTTC. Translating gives CATSDPKTGLETQYF.

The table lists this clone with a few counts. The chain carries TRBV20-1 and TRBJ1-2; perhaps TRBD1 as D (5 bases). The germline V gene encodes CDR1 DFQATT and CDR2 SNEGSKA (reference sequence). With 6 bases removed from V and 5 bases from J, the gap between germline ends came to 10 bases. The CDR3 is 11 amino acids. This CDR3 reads CSAWGRYGYTF. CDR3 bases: TGCAGTGCCTGGGGCAGATATGGCTACACCTTC.

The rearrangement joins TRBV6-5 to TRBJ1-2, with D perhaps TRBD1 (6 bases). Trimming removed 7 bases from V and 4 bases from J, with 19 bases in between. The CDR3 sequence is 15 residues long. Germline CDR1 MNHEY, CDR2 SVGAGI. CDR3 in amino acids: CASTRQVGALYGYTF. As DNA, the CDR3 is TGTGCCAGCACTCGACAGGTTGGCGCGCTCTATGGCTACACCTTC.

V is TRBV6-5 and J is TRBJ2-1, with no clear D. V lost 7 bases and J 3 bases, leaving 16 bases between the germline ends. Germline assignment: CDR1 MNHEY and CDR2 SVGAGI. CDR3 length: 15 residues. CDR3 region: CASTPLWADYNEQFF. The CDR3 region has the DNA TGTGCCAGCACCCCGTTGTGGGCCGACTACAATGAGCAGTTCTTC.

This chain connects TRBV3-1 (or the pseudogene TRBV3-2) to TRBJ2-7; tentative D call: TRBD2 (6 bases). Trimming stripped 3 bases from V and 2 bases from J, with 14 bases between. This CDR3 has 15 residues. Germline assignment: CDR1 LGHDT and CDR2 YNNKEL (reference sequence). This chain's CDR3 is CASSHGGTVTYEQYF. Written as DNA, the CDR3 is TGTGCCAGCAGCCATGGGGGGACGGTCACCTACGAGCAGTACTTC.

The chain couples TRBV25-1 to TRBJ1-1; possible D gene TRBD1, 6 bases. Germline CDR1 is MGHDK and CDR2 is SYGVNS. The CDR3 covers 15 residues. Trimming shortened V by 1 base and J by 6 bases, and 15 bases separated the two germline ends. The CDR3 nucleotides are TGTGCCAGCAGTGAATCCGGGGGGGCGCGGGCTGAAGCTTTCTTT. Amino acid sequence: CASSESGGARAEAFF.

CDR3: CASSHDRDIGNTIYF. The CDR3 bases are TGCGCCAGCAGCCACGACCGGGACATTGGAAACACCATATATTTT. The chain combines TRBV4-3 with TRBJ1-3; D may be TRBD1 (6 bases). Per the germline V gene, CDR1 is LGHNA and CDR2 is YSLEER. This CDR3 has 15 residues. Trimming took 3 bases from V and 3 from J, leaving 12 bases between them.

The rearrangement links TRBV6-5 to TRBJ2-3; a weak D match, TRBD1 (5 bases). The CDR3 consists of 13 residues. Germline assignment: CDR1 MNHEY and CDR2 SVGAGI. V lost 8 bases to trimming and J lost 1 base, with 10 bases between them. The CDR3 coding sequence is TGTGCCAGCGTGGGGCAGGGCACAGATACGCAGTATTTT. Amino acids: CASVGQGTDTQYF.

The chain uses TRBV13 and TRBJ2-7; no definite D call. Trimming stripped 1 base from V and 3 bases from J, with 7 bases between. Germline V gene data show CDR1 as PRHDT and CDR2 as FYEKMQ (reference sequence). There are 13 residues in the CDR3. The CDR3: CASSLETHYEQYF. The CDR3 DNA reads TGTGCCAGCAGCTTAGAAACACACTACGAGCAGTACTTC.

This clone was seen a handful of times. CDR3 coding DNA: TGTGCCAGCAGCCCCCGCGGACTTGAAGCTTTCTTT. Protein product: CASSPRGLEAFF. V is TRBV9 and J is TRBJ1-1, with D uncertain. V was trimmed by 4 bases and J by 7 bases, leaving 11 bases between them. The CDR3 totals 12 residues. Germline V gene lookup returns CDR1 SGDLS and CDR2 YYNGEE.

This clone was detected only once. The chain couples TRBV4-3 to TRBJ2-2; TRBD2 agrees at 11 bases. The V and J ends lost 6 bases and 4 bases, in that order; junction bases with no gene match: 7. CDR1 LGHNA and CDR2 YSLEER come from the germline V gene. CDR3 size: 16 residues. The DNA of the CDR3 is TGCGCCAGCAGACGTAGCGGGAGGGCCGGCACCGGGGAGCTGTTTTTT. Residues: CASRRSGRAGTGELFF.

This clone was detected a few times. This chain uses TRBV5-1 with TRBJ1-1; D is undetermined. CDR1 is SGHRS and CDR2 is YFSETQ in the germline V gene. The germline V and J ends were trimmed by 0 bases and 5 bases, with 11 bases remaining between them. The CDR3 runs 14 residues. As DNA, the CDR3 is TGCGCCAGCAGCTTGGGGTTGGAGGGAACTGAAGCTTTCTTT. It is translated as CASSLGLEGTEAFF.

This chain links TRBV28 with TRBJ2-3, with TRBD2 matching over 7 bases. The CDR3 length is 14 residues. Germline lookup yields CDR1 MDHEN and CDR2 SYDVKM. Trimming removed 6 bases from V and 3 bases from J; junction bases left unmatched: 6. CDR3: CASRLGGETDTQYF. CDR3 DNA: TGTGCCAGCAGACTGGGAGGGGAAACAGATACGCAGTATTTT.